This TCR beta chain emerged from a study of patients and donors after allogeneic stem cell transplantation. The CDR3 runs 13 residues. V dropped 3 bases and J dropped 3 bases, with 9 bases sitting between them. Germline V gene sequence: CDR1 SGDLS, CDR2 YYNGEE. Each CDR3 protein gets one entry after TCRdb re-called the RT-PCR reads with MiXCR. The table records hundreds of thousands of distinct CDR3 sequences, 16% of them present only once. There are many counts of this clonotype. The receptor's source is a human donor who was either an allogeneic HSCT recipient or a stem cell or donor lymphocyte infusion donor (not recorded which). It is not recorded whose cells these are; they may come from a transplant donor. The sequenced sample consisted of blood, either unsorted or a sorted T cell fraction (not recorded which). The gene calls are TRBV9 and TRBJ1-2; D remains ambiguous. CDR3 sequence reads: CASSATDYYGYTF. The CDR3 region has the DNA TGTGCCAGCAGCGCAACTGACTACTATGGCTACACCTTC.